This T cell receptor beta chain comes out of a study of OX40 agonist ivuxolimab in advanced cancers. From germline, CDR1 is SGHDT and CDR2 YYEEEE. V was clipped by 2 bases and J by 7 bases; unmatched bases: 5. The length of the CDR3 is 13 residues. Findings and limits, study-wide: Among the least clonally expanded were partial responders at 0.1-3.0 mg/kg.

This table comes from immunoSEQ multiplex PCR, and its TCRdb copy is limited to in-frame clones, with some not included. Of fewer than 55,000 clones listed, over 70% are singletons. Regarding this clone: Its antigen is as yet unknown.

Sequencing was performed on CD4+ or CD8+ T cells sorted from blood, taken in a trial of the OX40 agonist ivuxolimab. The source is an adult with an advanced solid tumor such as melanoma, head and neck, liver or kidney cancer. The chain recombines TRBV5-6 with TRBJ1-2; 7 positions agree with TRBD1. CDR3 residues: CASSFDREGGYTF. In DNA, the CDR3 is TGTGCCAGCAGCTTCGACAGGGAGGGTGGCTACACCTTC.